The source of this T cell receptor beta chain is a study of neurological immune-mediated disorders. The CDR3 covers 14 residues. Looked up from germline, CDR1 is MNHNS and CDR2 is SASEGT. V was cut by 2 bases and J by 6 bases, with 13 bases left in between. There are many counts of this clonotype. The antigen is unknown. Broader study findings: The most TCR clonal expansion was seen in HTLV-1-associated myelopathy, whereas the least was seen in multiple sclerosis, below the level in healthy controls.

Documented time point: technical triplicate 3. Unsorted libraries were generated from 2 million PBMCs. These cells had been stored in RNAlater at -80 C. TCRdb reprocessed the 5' RACE reads via MiXCR and lists one record per CDR3 protein. Of about 42,000 distinct CDR3 sequences in the sample, about a fifth were seen once. The clonotype was recovered from a man in his 60s with HTLV-1-associated myelopathy (HAM/TSP). The chain combines TRBV6-1 with TRBJ1-1; no clear D gene. Material: PBMCs. The CDR3 spells CASSETWARPEAFF. CDR3 coding DNA: TGTGCCAGCAGTGAAACATGGGCCCGCCCTGAAGCTTTCTTT.